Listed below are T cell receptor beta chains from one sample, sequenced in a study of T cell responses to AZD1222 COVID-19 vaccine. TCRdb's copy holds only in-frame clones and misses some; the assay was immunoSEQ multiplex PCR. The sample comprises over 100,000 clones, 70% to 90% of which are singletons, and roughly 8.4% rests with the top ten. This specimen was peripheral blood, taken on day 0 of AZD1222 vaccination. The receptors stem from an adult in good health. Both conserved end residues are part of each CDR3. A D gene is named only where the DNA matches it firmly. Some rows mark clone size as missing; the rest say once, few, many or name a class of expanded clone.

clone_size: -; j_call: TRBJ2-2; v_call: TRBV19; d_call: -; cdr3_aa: CASSNLGDGELFF; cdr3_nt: TGTGCCAGTAGTAACTTAGGAGACGGGGAGCTGTTTTTT
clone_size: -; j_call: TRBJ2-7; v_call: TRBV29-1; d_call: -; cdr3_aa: CSAVPGGLGEQYF; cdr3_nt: TGCAGCGCCGTCCCCGGGGGTTTAGGCGAGCAGTACTTC
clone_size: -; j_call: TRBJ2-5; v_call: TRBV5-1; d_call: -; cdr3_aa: CASSEPLGTQYF; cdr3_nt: TGCGCCAGCAGCGAACCCTTAGGGACCCAGTACTTC
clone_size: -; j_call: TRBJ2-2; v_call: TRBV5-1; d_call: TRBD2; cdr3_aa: CASSLRAGELGELFF; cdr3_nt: TGCGCCAGCAGCTTGCGGGCGGGAGAGCTCGGGGAGCTGTTTTTT
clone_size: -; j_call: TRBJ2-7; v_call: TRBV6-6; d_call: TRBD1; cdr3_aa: CASNSPGQVHYEQYF; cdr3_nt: TGTGCCAGCAATTCCCCCGGACAGGTTCACTACGAGCAGTACTTC
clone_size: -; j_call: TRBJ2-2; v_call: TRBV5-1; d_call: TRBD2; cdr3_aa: CASSLGASGAPGELFF; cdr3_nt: TGCGCCAGCAGCTTGGGGGCTAGCGGGGCTCCCGGGGAGCTGTTTTTT
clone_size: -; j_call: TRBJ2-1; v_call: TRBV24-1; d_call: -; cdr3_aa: CATSDLEAEQYNEQFF; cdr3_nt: TGTGCCACCAGTGATTTGGAGGCAGAGCAATACAATGAGCAGTTCTTC
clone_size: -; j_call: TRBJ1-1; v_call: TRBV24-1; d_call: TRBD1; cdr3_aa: CATSTNRGTEAFF; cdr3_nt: TGTGCCACCAGTACGAACAGGGGGACTGAAGCTTTCTTT
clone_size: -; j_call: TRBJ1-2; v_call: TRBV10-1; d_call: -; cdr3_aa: CATSDGNNYGYTF; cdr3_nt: TGCGCCACCTCGGACGGCAACAACTATGGCTACACCTTC
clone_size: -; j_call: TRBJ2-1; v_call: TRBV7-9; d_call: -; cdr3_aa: CASSPGVTASSYNEQFF; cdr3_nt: TGTGCCAGCAGCCCCGGGGTGACCGCGAGCTCCTACAATGAGCAGTTCTTC
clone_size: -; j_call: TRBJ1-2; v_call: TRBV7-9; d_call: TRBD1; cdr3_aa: CASSLGSGGNYGYTF; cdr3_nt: TGTGCCAGCAGCTTAGGTTCAGGGGGAAACTATGGCTACACCTTC
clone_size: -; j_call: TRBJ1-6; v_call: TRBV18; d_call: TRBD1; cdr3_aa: CASSPGTGRNSPLHF; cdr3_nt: TGTGCCAGCTCACCCGGGACAGGGAGGAATTCACCCCTCCACTTT
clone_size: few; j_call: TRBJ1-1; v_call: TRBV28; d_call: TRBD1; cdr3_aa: CASRVGGQGLAFF; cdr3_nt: TGTGCCAGCAGAGTGGGCGGACAGGGTTTGGCTTTCTTT
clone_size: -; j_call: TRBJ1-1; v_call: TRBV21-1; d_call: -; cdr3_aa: CASSKMRPNTEAFF; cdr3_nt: TGTGCCAGCAGCAAAATGAGGCCGAACACTGAAGCTTTCTTT
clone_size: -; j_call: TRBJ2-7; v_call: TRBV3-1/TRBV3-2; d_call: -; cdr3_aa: CASSHVSYEQYF; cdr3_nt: TGTGCCAGCAGCCATGTCTCCTACGAGCAGTACTTC
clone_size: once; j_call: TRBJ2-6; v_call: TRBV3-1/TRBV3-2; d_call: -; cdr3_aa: CASSRIRASSGANVLTF; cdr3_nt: TGTGCCAGCAGCCGGATCAGGGCTTCCTCTGGGGCCAACGTCCTGACTTTC
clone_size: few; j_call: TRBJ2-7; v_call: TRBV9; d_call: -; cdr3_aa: CASGPSRTSDSYEQYF; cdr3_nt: TGTGCCAGCGGACCTTCAAGGACATCCGACTCCTACGAGCAGTACTTC
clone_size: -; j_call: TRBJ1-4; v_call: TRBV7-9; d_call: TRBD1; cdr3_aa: CASRLPGGNGEKLFF; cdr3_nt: TGTGCCAGCAGACTCCCAGGGGGCAACGGTGAAAAACTGTTTTTT
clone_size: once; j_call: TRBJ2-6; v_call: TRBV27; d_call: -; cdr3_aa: CASSSTGPGANVLTF; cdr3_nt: TGTGCCAGCAGTTCGACAGGTCCGGGGGCCAACGTCCTGACTTTC
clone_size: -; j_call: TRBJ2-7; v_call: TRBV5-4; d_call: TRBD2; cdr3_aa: CASRYGTSGYYEQYF; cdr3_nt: TGTGCCAGCAGATACGGGACTAGCGGGTACTACGAGCAGTACTTC
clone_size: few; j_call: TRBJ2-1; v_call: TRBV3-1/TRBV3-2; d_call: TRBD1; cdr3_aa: CASRGYRGNEQFF; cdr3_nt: TGTGCCAGCAGAGGTTACAGGGGAAATGAGCAGTTCTTC
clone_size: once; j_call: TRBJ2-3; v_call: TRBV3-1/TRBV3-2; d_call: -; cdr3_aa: CASSQGLGTDTQYF; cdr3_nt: TGTGCCAGCAGCCAAGGGCTAGGCACAGATACGCAGTATTTT
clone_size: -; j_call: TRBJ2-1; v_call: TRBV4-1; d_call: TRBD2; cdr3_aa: CASSQDLASGGAGEQFF; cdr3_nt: TGCGCCAGCAGCCAAGATCTGGCTAGCGGGGGGGCCGGGGAGCAGTTCTTC
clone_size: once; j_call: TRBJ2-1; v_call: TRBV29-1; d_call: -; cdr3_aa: CSVEDRGTAYNEQFF; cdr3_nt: TGCAGCGTTGAAGATCGGGGGACAGCTTACAATGAGCAGTTCTTC
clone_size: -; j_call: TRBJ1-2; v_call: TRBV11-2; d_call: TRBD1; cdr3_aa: CASSPRQGFNYGYTF; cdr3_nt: TGTGCCAGCAGCCCTAGACAGGGATTTAACTATGGCTACACCTTC
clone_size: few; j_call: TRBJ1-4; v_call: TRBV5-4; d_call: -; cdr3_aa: CASSLMLGEKLFF; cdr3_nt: TGTGCCAGCAGCTTGATGCTTGGGGAAAAACTGTTTTTT
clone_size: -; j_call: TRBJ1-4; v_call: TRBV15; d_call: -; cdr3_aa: CATSLEVHEKLFF; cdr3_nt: TGTGCCACCAGCCTGGAGGTACATGAAAAACTGTTTTTT
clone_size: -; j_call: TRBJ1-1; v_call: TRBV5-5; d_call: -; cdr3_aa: CASSPGHENTEAFF; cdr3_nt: TGTGCCAGCAGCCCTGGGCACGAGAACACTGAAGCTTTCTTT
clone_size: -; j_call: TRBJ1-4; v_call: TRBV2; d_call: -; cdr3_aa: CASISPSASTNEKLFF; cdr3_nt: TGTGCCAGCATAAGCCCGTCGGCGAGTACTAATGAAAAACTGTTTTTT
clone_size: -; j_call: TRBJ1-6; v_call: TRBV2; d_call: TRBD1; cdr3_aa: CASRDDRGRRSPLHF; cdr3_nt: TGTGCCAGCAGGGACGACAGGGGGCGGCGATCACCCCTCCACTTT
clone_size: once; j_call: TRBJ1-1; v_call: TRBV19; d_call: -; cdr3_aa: CASSIRMNTEAFF; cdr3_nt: TGTGCCAGTAGTATAAGGATGAACACTGAAGCTTTCTTT
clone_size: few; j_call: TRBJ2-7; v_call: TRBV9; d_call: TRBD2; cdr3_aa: CASSVGTSATYEQYF; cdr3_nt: TGTGCCAGCAGCGTAGGGACTAGCGCTACCTACGAGCAGTACTTC
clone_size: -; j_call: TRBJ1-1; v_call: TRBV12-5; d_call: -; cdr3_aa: CASGPPLRGEAFF; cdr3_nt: TGTGCTAGTGGTCCTCCATTGAGGGGTGAAGCTTTCTTT
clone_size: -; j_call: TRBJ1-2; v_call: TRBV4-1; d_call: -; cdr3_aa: CASSQDTGLNYGYTF; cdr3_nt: TGCGCCAGCAGCCAAGATACAGGGTTAAACTATGGCTACACCTTC
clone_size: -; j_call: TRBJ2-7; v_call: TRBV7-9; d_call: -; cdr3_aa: CASSPPAGHLGSYEQYF; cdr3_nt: TGTGCCAGCAGCCCGCCGGCGGGACACCTGGGAAGCTACGAGCAGTACTTC
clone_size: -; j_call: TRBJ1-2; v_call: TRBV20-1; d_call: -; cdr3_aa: CSARVGYSYTF; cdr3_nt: TGCAGTGCTAGGGTGGGCTATAGCTACACCTTC
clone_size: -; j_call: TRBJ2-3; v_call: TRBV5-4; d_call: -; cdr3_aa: CASRPGGRDTDTQYF; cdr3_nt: TGTGCCAGCAGGCCGGGGGGCAGGGATACAGATACGCAGTATTTT
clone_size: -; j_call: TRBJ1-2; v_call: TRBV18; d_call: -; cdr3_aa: CASSPGTDGYTF; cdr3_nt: TGTGCCAGCTCACCGGGGACGGATGGCTACACCTTC
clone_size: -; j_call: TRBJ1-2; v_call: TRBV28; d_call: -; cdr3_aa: CASSTWGPRDYGYTF; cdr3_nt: TGTGCCAGCTCCACCTGGGGGCCGCGGGACTATGGCTACACCTTC
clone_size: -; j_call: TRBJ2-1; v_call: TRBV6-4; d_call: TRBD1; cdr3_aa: CASSDEGQGFEQFF; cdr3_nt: TGTGCCAGCAGTGACGAAGGACAGGGGTTTGAGCAGTTCTTC
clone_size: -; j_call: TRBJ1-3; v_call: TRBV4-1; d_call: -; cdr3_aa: CASSQDAQVSSGNTIYF; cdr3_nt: TGCGCCAGCAGCCAAGACGCTCAGGTTAGCTCTGGAAACACCATATATTTT
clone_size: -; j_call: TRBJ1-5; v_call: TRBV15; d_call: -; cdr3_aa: CATSREKGEGNQPQHF; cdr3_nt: TGTGCCACCAGCAGAGAAAAGGGGGAAGGCAATCAGCCCCAGCATTTT
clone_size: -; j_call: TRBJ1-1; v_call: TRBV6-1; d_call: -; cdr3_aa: CASSEARGGSEAFF; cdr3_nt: TGTGCCAGCAGTGAAGCGCGCGGGGGATCTGAAGCTTTCTTT
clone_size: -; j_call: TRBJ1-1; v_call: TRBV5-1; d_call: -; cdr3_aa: CASSLDPPGSRTEAFF; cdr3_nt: TGCGCCAGCAGCCTTGATCCCCCAGGTAGCCGGACTGAAGCTTTCTTT
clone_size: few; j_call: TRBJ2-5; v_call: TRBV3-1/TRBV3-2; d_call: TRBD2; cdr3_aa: CASSQGYGGGGLQETQYF; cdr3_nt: TGTGCCAGCAGCCAAGGATACGGCGGGGGGGGATTACAAGAGACCCAGTACTTC
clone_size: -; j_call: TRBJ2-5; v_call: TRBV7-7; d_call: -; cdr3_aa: CASSSDGVGAQYF; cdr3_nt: TGTGCTAGCAGCTCGGACGGGGTGGGGGCCCAGTACTTC
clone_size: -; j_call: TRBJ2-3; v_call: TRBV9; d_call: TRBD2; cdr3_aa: CASSAGLAGGTDTQYF; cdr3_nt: TGTGCCAGCAGCGCGGGACTAGCGGGGGGTACAGATACGCAGTATTTT
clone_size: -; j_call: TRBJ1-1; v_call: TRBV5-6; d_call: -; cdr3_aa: CASSLPSWGEAFF; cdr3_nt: TGTGCCAGCAGCTTGCCCTCTTGGGGAGAAGCTTTCTTT
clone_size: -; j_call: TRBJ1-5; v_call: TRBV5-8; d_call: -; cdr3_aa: CASSLGIYSNQPQHF; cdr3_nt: TGTGCCAGCAGCTTGGGCATCTATAGCAATCAGCCCCAGCATTTT
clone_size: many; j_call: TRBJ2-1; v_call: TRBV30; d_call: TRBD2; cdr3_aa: CAWSRTGGPNEQFF; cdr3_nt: TGTGCCTGGAGTCGGACGGGAGGGCCCAATGAGCAGTTCTTC
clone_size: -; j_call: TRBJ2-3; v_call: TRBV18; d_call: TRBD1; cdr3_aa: CASSQRTGGSDTQYF; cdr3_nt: TGTGCCAGCTCCCAACGGACAGGGGGTTCAGATACGCAGTATTTT
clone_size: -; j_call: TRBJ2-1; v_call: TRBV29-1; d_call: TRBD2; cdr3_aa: CSAFPNGRNNEQFF; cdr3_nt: TGCAGCGCGTTCCCTAACGGGAGGAACAATGAGCAGTTCTTC
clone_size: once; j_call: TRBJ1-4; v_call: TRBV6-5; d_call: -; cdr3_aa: CASSQQDNEKLFF; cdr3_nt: TGTGCCAGCAGTCAACAGGATAATGAAAAACTGTTTTTT
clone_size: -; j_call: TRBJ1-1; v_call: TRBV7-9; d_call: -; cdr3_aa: CASSWIGAGTEAFF; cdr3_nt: TGTGCCAGCAGCTGGATCGGGGCTGGCACTGAAGCTTTCTTT